This T cell receptor beta chain was identified in a study of beta chain features in type 1 diabetes. Overall study context: Across every sample, 107,917,701 sorted cells were examined in total.

Study results and caveats: At VDJ recombination sites, type 1 diabetes patients had fewer insertions and more deleted nucleotides. Since sequencing was performed on cDNA, cells with high TCR expression could be over-represented.

Since all of the isolated RNA was reverse transcribed, expressed TCRB transcripts were what got sequenced. Repertoires were generated with immunoSEQ multiplex PCR, while TCRdb's copy carries only in-frame clones and drops some. Of about 240,000 clones in the sample, about 30% were seen once. In germline, CDR1 is SGHAT, CDR2 FQNNGV. After removal of 4 bases from V and 3 bases from J, the junction contained 12 bases not matched to a gene. The CDR3 spans 18 residues. CD45RO/CCR7/CD25/CD127/CD95/CD27 staining was used to isolate CD4+ naive, central memory, regulatory and stem cell-like memory cells by sorting. Concerning this clone: The antigen remains unidentified.

This receptor was obtained from a man aged 25 to 40 in good health. The chain carries TRBV11-2 and TRBJ2-1; 10 positions match TRBD1. The sample comprised central memory CD4+ T cells from blood. In DNA, the CDR3 is TGTGCCAGCAGCTCCTCCGGGACAGGGGCGCTCCACTACAATGAGCAGTTCTTC. Translating it yields CASSSSGTGALHYNEQFF.